This record looks at one T cell receptor beta chain sequence and its context. Its antigen is still unknown. CD4+ cells underwent separation, giving CD45RA+ naive and CD45RA-negative memory subsets. This sample stems from a study of shared clonotypes between healthy human individuals. Whole-study findings and limits: On the whole, naive subsets had larger estimated richness than memory subsets had.

V shed 2 bases and J shed 4 bases, with 12 bases lying between them. The CDR3 runs 15 residues. The germline V gene encodes CDR1 MGHRA and CDR2 YSYEKL. The protocol was immunoSEQ multiplex PCR, while the TCRdb copy is restricted to in-frame clones and leaves out a portion. The sample shows 600,000 to 800,000 clones, just under 75% of them seen only once. Sequenced input: memory CD4+ T cells sorted from blood. This sample's subset: CD45RA-negative fraction. This sequence was found in a woman aged 25 to 39 in good health. The chain links TRBV4-1 to TRBJ1-5; no reliable D call. CDR3 region: CASSQQNLMNQPQHF. The CDR3 nucleotides read TGCGCCAGCAGCCAACAGAACCTGATGAATCAGCCCCAGCATTTT.